The 17 T cell receptor beta chains below come from one sample, sequenced in a study of low-dose radiotherapy and immunotherapy resistance in tumors. Time point in this sample: before trial treatment. Alpha and beta chains were covered, as first-strand cDNA relied on TRAV- and TRBV-specific primers. The authors amplified TCRs for 15 to 25 PCR cycles with a constant-region primer and a V-primer adapter. TCRdb re-analysed the reads in MiXCR, keeping a single row per CDR3 protein. This sample has about 64,000 distinct CDR3 sequences, with about a quarter found just once. Source: PBMCs, taken before treatment. The source is a male donor with rectosigmoid adenocarcinoma.

On this clonotype itself: This sequence is one base from a far larger clone and is likely a read error. V usage is TRBV2 and J usage is TRBJ2-7, with TRBD2 matching 7 bases. This CDR3 is 13 amino acids long. The V segment lost 2 bases and the J segment 6 bases; nucleotides outside the gene matches: 4. Germline CDR1 SNHLY, CDR2 FYNNEI. DNA for the CDR3: TGTGCCAGCAGTGAACGGACTAGGCCCGAGCAGTACTTC. This sequence encodes CASSERTRPEQYF.

J is TRBJ2-3 and V is TRBV30; possibly TRBD2 for D (6 bases). CDR1 and CDR2 from the germline V gene are GTSNPN and SVGIG (reference sequence). The V end lost 0 bases, the J end lost 0 bases, and 16 bases lay between the germline ends. The CDR3 length is 17 residues. The CDR3 region is CAWSVRRDLLSTDTQYF. In nucleotides, the CDR3 is TGTGCCTGGAGTGTTCGGCGGGACCTTTTGAGCACAGATACGCAGTATTTT.

This clonotype was seen many times. The V gene is TRBV28, the J gene TRBJ1-6; no firm D call. V lost 4 bases to trimming and J lost 0 bases, with 4 bases between them. Germline V gene data show CDR1 as MDHEN and CDR2 as SYDVKM. This CDR3 comprises 14 residues. CDR3 region: CASSSGSYNSPLHF. CDR3 coding DNA: TGTGCCAGCAGTTCGGGCTCCTATAATTCACCCCTCCACTTT.

This clonotype is judged medium-sized. The chain links TRBV4-3 to TRBJ2-1; D is possibly TRBD1 (5 bases). Trimming left V 0 bases short and J 5 bases short, with 8 bases between. Germline assignment: CDR1 LGHNA and CDR2 YSLEER. This CDR3 is built from 14 residues. The CDR3 reads CASSQDSGNNEQFF. The CDR3 DNA reads TGCGCCAGCAGCCAAGATTCAGGGAACAATGAGCAGTTCTTC.

Points on this clonotype: The likely explanation is a read error, given a far larger clone one base away. The J gene is TRBJ1-5, the V gene TRBV6-6; D remains ambiguous. The CDR3 loop spans 13 amino acids. V lost 5 bases and J lost 4, with 9 bases in between. Germline lookup yields CDR1 MNHNY and CDR2 SVGAGI (reference sequence). CDR3 sequence reads: CASSHDTNQPQHF. CDR3 coding DNA: TGTGCCAGCAGTCACGACACAAATCAGCCCCAGCATTTT.

This clonotype has ten or more counts. The V and J genes are TRBV11-2 and TRBJ2-1; D possibly corresponds to TRBD1 (5 bases). CDR3 length equals 15 residues. Germline CDR1 SGHAT, CDR2 FQNNGV. Trimming removed 5 bases at V and 0 bases at J, with 11 bases between. As DNA, the CDR3 is TGTGCCAGCAGCCCATCTACAGGCTCCTACAATGAGCAGTTCTTC. Translation gives CASSPSTGSYNEQFF.

This clonotype was observed at least ten times. The CDR3 bases are TGTGCCAGCAGTTTCGCCGGGGGTAATCAGCCCCAGCATTTT. Translated, it gives CASSFAGGNQPQHF. The rearrangement joins TRBV27 to TRBJ1-5, with a tentative D call TRBD1 (5 bases). V was shortened by 3 bases and J by 4 bases, with 10 bases between the two germline ends. The CDR3 has 14 residues. Per germline, CDR1 MNHEY and CDR2 SMNVEV (reference sequence).

This clonotype has only one observation. The rearrangement uses TRBV15 and TRBJ2-2, with D uncertain. Germline V gives CDR1 LNHNV, CDR2 YYDKDF (reference sequence). With 0 bases removed from V and 4 bases from J, the gap between germline ends came to 6 bases. The CDR3 totals 14 residues. The chain's CDR3 is CATSRDRITGELFF. DNA for the CDR3: TGTGCCACCAGCAGAGATCGGATCACCGGGGAGCTGTTTTTT.

The chain carries TRBV7-2 and TRBJ2-7, with 8 positions matching TRBD1. V was clipped by 4 bases and J by 2 bases; unmatched bases: 7. This CDR3 comprises 15 residues. Germline CDR1 and CDR2: SGHTA and FQGNSA. The CDR3: CASSSQGALAYEQYF. The CDR3 DNA is TGTGCCAGCAGCTCGCAGGGGGCGCTTGCCTACGAGCAGTACTTC.

This clonotype has at least ten counts. The chain joins TRBV7-6 to TRBJ2-5; D ambiguous. From germline, CDR1 is SGHVS and CDR2 FNYEAQ. Trimming took 5 bases from V and 5 from J, leaving 6 bases between them. The CDR3 spans 11 residues. This CDR3 reads CASSTLETQYF. Here the CDR3 DNA reads TGTGCCAGCAGCACCTTGGAGACCCAGTACTTC.

The sample holds many counts of this clonotype. The rearrangement joins TRBV13 to TRBJ1-2; weak D call: TRBD1 (5 bases). Germline-derived CDR1 and CDR2 are PRHDT and FYEKMQ (reference sequence). CDR3 length: 16 residues. Trimming pared 0 bases from V and 3 bases from J, leaving 14 bases between. CDR3 amino acids: CASSLGGQGGYYGYTF. In nucleotides, the CDR3 is TGTGCCAGCAGCTTAGGTGGCCAGGGAGGATACTATGGCTACACCTTC. Supplemented by reference TRBV13 and TRBJ1-2, the full variable domain reads AAGVIQSPRHLIKEKRETATLKCYPIPRHDTVYWYQQGPGQDPQFLISFYEKMQSDKGSIPDRFSAQQFSDYHSELNMSSLELGDSALYFCASSLGGQGGYYGYTFGSGTRLTVV.

In its sample, this clonotype was seen many times. The genes are TRBV25-1 and TRBJ2-2; 10 bases are shared with TRBD1. V lost 0 bases and J lost 5; bases outside the gene matches: 9. This CDR3 spans 18 amino acids. The germline V gene has CDR1 MGHDK and CDR2 SYGVNS. CDR3: CASSEYVSGTGVTGELFF. In DNA form, the CDR3 reads TGTGCCAGCAGTGAATACGTTTCTGGGACAGGGGTTACCGGGGAGCTGTTTTTT.

The sample holds many counts of this clonotype. The chain joins TRBV5-6 to TRBJ1-2, with TRBD1 identical over 10 bases. The CDR3 totals 17 residues. Per the germline V gene, CDR1 is SGHDT and CDR2 is YYEEEE. Trimming removed 0 bases from V and 0 bases from J; junction bases left unmatched: 5. The CDR3 DNA reads as TGTGCCAGCAGCTTGGGTCCCGGGACAGGGGCTAACTATGGCTACACCTTC. This codes for CASSLGPGTGANYGYTF.

CDR3 residues: CSPYHRAPDTEAFF. DNA for the CDR3: TGCAGTCCTTACCACAGGGCCCCGGACACTGAAGCTTTCTTT. The V call is TRBV20-1, the J call TRBJ1-1, with D tentatively TRBD1 (6 bases). Deletions cut 8 bases from V and 3 bases from J, with 19 bases between. The CDR3 has 14 amino acids. Germline CDR1 and CDR2: DFQATT and SNEGSKA (reference sequence).

This clonotype has a count of ten or more. V gene TRBV5-1 combines with J gene TRBJ2-7; D ambiguous. This CDR3 is built from 14 residues. Germline CDR1 SGHRS, CDR2 YFSETQ. V lost 1 base and J lost 3, with 11 bases in between. CDR3 DNA sequence: TGCGCCAGCAGCTTGAGCCAGAGTAACTACGAGCAGTACTTC. Translating it yields CASSLSQSNYEQYF.

The chain is built from TRBV12-3 or TRBV12-4 and TRBJ2-1, with 7 bases fitting TRBD2. The V segment lost 0 bases and the J segment 8 bases; nucleotides outside the gene matches: 4. This CDR3 has 14 amino acids. The CDR3 protein is CASSLAGGPHEQFF. The CDR3 nucleotides read TGTGCCAGCAGTTTAGCGGGAGGGCCACATGAGCAGTTCTTC.

Details on this clonotype: A far larger clone is a single base away, which makes a read error likely. The CDR3 sequence is CASSQEELAGGYNEQFF. The CDR3, as DNA: TGCGCCAGCAGCCAAGAGGAACTAGCGGGGGGCTACAATGAGCAGTTCTTC. V is TRBV4-1 and J is TRBJ2-1; 12 bases map to TRBD2. The germline gives CDR1 MGHRA, CDR2 YSYEKL. Trimming at V came to 0 bases and at J to 3 bases, leaving 3 bases not matched to a gene. This CDR3 is 17 amino acids long.